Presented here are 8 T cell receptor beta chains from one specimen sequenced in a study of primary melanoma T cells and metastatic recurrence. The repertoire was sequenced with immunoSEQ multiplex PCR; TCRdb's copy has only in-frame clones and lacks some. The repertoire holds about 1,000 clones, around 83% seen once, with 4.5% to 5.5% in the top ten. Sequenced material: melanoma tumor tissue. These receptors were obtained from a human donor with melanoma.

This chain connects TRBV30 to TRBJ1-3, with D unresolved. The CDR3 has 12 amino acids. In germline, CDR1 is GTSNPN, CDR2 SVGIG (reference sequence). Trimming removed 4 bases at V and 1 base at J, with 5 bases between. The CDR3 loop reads CAWKRSGNTIYF. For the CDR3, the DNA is TGTGCCTGGAAGCGATCTGGAAACACCATATATTTT.

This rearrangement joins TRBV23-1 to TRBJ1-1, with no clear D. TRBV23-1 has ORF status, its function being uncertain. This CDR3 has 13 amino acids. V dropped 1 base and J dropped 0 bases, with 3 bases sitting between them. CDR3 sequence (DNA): TGCGCCAGCAGTCAATACATGAACACTGAAGCTTTCTTT. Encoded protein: CASSQYMNTEAFF.

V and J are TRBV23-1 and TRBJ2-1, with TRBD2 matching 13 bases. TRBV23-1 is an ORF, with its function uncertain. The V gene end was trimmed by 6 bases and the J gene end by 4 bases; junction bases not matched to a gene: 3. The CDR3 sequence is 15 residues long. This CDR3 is CASSRTSGGYNEQFF. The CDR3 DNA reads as TGCGCCAGCAGCCGGACTAGCGGGGGATACAATGAGCAGTTCTTC.

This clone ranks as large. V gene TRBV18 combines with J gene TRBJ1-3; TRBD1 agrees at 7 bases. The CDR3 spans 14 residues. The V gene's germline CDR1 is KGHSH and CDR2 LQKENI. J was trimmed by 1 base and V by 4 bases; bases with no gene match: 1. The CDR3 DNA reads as TGTGCCAGCTCACAGGACAGGTCTGGAAACACCATATATTTT. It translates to CASSQDRSGNTIYF.

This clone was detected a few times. CDR3 sequence: CSALDTDNTEAFF. CDR3 nucleotide sequence: TGCAGCGCCCTGGACACCGATAACACTGAAGCTTTCTTT. The rearrangement links TRBV29-1 to TRBJ1-1, with D perhaps matching TRBD1 (5 bases). Germline V gene lookup returns CDR1 SQVTM and CDR2 ANQGSEA. CDR3 length equals 13 residues. With 7 bases removed from V and 2 bases from J, the gap between germline ends came to 14 bases.

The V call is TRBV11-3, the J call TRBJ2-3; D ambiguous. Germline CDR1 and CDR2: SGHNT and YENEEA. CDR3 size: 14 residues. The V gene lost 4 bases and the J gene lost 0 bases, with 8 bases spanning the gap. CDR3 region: CASSYLGSTDTQYF. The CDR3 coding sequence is TGTGCCAGCAGCTATCTGGGTAGCACAGATACGCAGTATTTT.

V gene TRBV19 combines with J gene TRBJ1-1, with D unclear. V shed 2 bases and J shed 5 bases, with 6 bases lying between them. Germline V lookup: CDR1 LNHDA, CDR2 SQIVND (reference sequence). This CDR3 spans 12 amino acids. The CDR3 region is CASSIRRTEAFF. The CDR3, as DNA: TGTGCCAGTAGTATAAGGAGGACTGAAGCTTTCTTT.

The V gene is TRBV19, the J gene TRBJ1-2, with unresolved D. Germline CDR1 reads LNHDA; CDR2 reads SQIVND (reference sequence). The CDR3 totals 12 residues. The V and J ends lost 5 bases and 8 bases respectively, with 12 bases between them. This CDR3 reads CASSPQREGYTF. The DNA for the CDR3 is TGTGCCAGTAGTCCACAAAGGGAGGGCTACACCTTC.